The 20 T cell receptor beta chains in this list originate from one sample, sequenced in a study of blood T cell repertoires in COVID-19. Some clones are missing from TCRdb's copy, which holds only in-frame ones; the method was immunoSEQ multiplex PCR. The table lists 200,000 to 250,000 clones, 80% to 90% of them singletons. Sequences were obtained from PBMCs or T cells enriched from blood (not recorded which). The receptors come from a woman aged 30 to 39 who had been exposed to COVID-19.

V and J are TRBV27 and TRBJ1-4, with 8 bases that match TRBD1. The CDR3 consists of 14 residues. V was pared by 6 bases and J by 4 bases, with 4 bases of the junction left unmatched. Germline V gene data show CDR1 as MNHEY and CDR2 as SMNVEV (reference sequence). The CDR3 nucleotides are TGTGCCAGCAGCCAGGGGGCGGTTAATGAAAAACTGTTTTTT. Its protein product is CASSQGAVNEKLFF. Drawing the rest from reference TRBV27 and TRBJ1-4, the complete variable domain is EAQVTQNPRYLITVTGKKLTVTCSQNMNHEYMSWYRQDPGLGLRQIYYSMNVEVTDKGDVPEGYKVSRKEKRNFPLILESPSPNQTSLYFCASSQGAVNEKLFFGSGTQLSVL.

This clone was recorded only once. V is TRBV6-1 and J is TRBJ1-5; a weak D match, TRBD1 (6 bases). Trimming left V 3 bases short and J 6 bases short, with 12 bases between. CDR1 and CDR2 (germline): MNHNS, SASEGT. CDR3 length: 14 residues. The CDR3 nucleotides read TGTGCCAGCAGTGAGCGACAGGCTGGTCAGCCCCAGCATTTT. This codes for CASSERQAGQPQHF.

V is TRBV27 and J is TRBJ1-1; D call uncertain. Germline assignment: CDR1 MNHEY and CDR2 SMNVEV (reference sequence). The V end was cut by 1 base, the J end by 4 bases, with 10 bases between. CDR3 length: 14 residues. CDR3 residues: CASSLWEGTTEAFF. CDR3 bases: TGTGCCAGCAGTTTATGGGAGGGTACCACTGAAGCTTTCTTT.

V and J are TRBV5-6 and TRBJ2-6; tentative D call: TRBD1 (5 bases). The CDR3 contains 16 residues. V was pared by 3 bases and J by 4 bases, with 14 bases between. Germline loops: CDR1 SGHDT, CDR2 YYEEEE. The CDR3 region is CASSSVIGVGANVLTF. In DNA form, the CDR3 reads TGTGCCAGCAGCTCCGTAATAGGGGTAGGGGCCAACGTCCTGACTTTC.

V is TRBV20-1 and J is TRBJ2-1, with a possible D match to TRBD1 (5 bases). The CDR3 is 11 amino acids. Per germline, CDR1 DFQATT and CDR2 SNEGSKA (reference sequence). Between the trimmed V and J ends, which lost 8 bases and 3 bases, there was a span of 8 bases. CDR3 coding DNA: TGCAGTTGCAGGGTCTACAATGAGCAGTTCTTC. Translating gives CSCRVYNEQFF.

V and J are TRBV5-1 and TRBJ2-7; 7 bases fit TRBD1. CDR3 length equals 15 residues. The V and J ends lost 4 bases and 1 base, in that order; junction bases with no gene match: 8. Per the germline V gene, CDR1 is SGHRS and CDR2 is YFSETQ. The CDR3 sequence is CASSPDRVGSYEQYF. Written as DNA, the CDR3 is TGCGCCAGCAGCCCCGACAGGGTGGGTTCCTACGAGCAGTACTTC. The complete variable domain, with remaining parts taken from reference TRBV5-1 and TRBJ2-7, reads KAGVTQTPRYLIKTRGQQVTLSCSPISGHRSVSWYQQTPGQGLQFLFEYFSETQRNKGNFPGRFSGRQFSNSRSEMNVSTLELGDSALYLCASSPDRVGSYEQYFGPGTRLTVT.

The CDR3 protein is CASSLVFSEQFF. CDR3 DNA sequence: TGTGCCAGCAGCTTGGTATTCAGTGAGCAGTTCTTC. V is TRBV5-4 and J is TRBJ2-1; no firm D call. V was clipped by 0 bases and J by 9 bases, with 7 bases between them. Germline CDR1 SGHNT, CDR2 YYREEE (reference sequence). This CDR3 has 12 residues. Combining the CDR3 with reference TRBV5-4 and TRBJ2-1 gives the whole variable domain ETGVTQSPTHLIKTRGQQVTLRCSSQSGHNTVSWYQQALGQGPQFIFQYYREEENGRGNFPPRFSGLQFPNYSSELNVNALELDDSALYLCASSLVFSEQFFGPGTRLTVL.

This rearrangement joins TRBV5-6 to TRBJ1-2; no reliable D call. V gave up 5 bases and J gave up 6 bases, with 14 bases separating them. From germline, CDR1 is SGHDT and CDR2 YYEEEE. This CDR3 region has 13 residues. CDR3 amino acids: CASRSGGGHGYTF. The CDR3 nucleotides are TGTGCCAGCAGGTCCGGTGGAGGGCATGGCTACACCTTC.

The V and J genes are TRBV27 and TRBJ2-1; 11 bases fit TRBD2. The length of the CDR3 is 17 residues. V was clipped by 2 bases and J by 5 bases; unmatched bases: 8. The germline V gene has CDR1 MNHEY and CDR2 SMNVEV (reference sequence). The CDR3 here is CASSLRLAGGSHNEQFF. The CDR3 nucleotides read TGTGCCAGCAGTTTAAGGCTAGCGGGGGGATCTCACAATGAGCAGTTCTTC.

The chain employs TRBV27 and TRBJ2-2, with 7 bases identical to TRBD1. This CDR3 contains 15 residues. Germline V gives CDR1 MNHEY, CDR2 SMNVEV (reference sequence). V gave up 0 bases and J gave up 4 bases; unmatched junction bases: 2. This CDR3 reads CASSLSGGGTGELFF. The CDR3 nucleotides are TGTGCCAGCAGTTTATCAGGGGGCGGCACCGGGGAGCTGTTTTTT.

This chain joins TRBV14 and TRBJ2-5; D gene unclear. Germline lookup yields CDR1 SGHDN and CDR2 FVKESK. The CDR3 length is 11 residues. V lost 8 bases, J lost 6 bases, and 10 bases lay in between. The CDR3 DNA reads as TGTGCCAGCCCCTTTGAGCAGACCCAGTACTTC. Residues: CASPFEQTQYF.

The chain couples TRBV5-1 to TRBJ2-1, with D possibly matching TRBD1 (6 bases). Germline lookup yields CDR1 SGHRS and CDR2 YFSETQ. The germline V and J ends were trimmed by 3 bases and 10 bases, with 20 bases remaining between them. This CDR3 has 15 residues. CDR3 bases: TGCGCCAGCAGCTGGCCGGCAGGGGAATCTGGGGAGCAGTTCTTC. It yields the protein CASSWPAGESGEQFF.

CDR3 in DNA: TGTGCCAGCAGTCTTCGTCGCGTGAGCTCCTATAATTCACCCCTCCACTTT. This gives the protein CASSLRRVSSYNSPLHF. The gene calls are TRBV28 and TRBJ1-6; unclear D gene. CDR1 and CDR2 from the germline V gene are MDHEN and SYDVKM. There are 17 residues in the CDR3. The V and J ends lost 5 bases and 0 bases respectively, with 14 bases between them.

This chain links TRBV24-1 with TRBJ2-3, with D tentatively TRBD1 (6 bases). The CDR3 runs to 21 residues. Germline V gene lookup returns CDR1 KGHDR and CDR2 SFDVKD. With 3 bases removed from V and 2 bases from J, the gap between germline ends came to 29 bases. The CDR3 reads CATSDLIRGKPSGPLTDTQYF. The CDR3 DNA is TGTGCCACCAGTGATCTGATCAGGGGCAAACCGAGCGGACCCCTCACAGATACGCAGTATTTT.

A note on this clone: Other DNA sequences in this specimen translate into the identical CDR3. The chain has TRBV6-1 and TRBJ1-2; D not resolved. CDR1 and CDR2 (germline): MNHNS, SASEGT. The CDR3 is made up of 11 amino acids. With 3 bases removed from V and 4 bases from J, the gap between germline ends came to 3 bases. CDR3 sequence: CASSDSYGYTF. The CDR3 region has the DNA TGTGCCAGCAGTGACAGCTATGGCTACACCTTC.

The rearrangement uses TRBV4-1 and TRBJ2-7; 11 nucleotides line up with TRBD1. V lost 4 bases, J lost 1 base, and 6 bases stayed unmatched. Germline loops: CDR1 MGHRA, CDR2 YSYEKL. This CDR3 has 16 residues. For the CDR3, the DNA is TGCGCCAGCAGCCCCGGCGGGACAGGGGGTTCCTACGAGCAGTACTTC. It specifies CASSPGGTGGSYEQYF.

The V and J genes are TRBV27 and TRBJ1-5; D gene uncertain. Trimming cost V 3 bases and J 0 bases, with 15 bases left between them. Germline values: CDR1 MNHEY, CDR2 SMNVEV (reference sequence). The CDR3 length is 17 residues. This chain's CDR3 is CASSFAPLVNSNQPQHF. The CDR3 nucleotides are TGTGCCAGCAGTTTCGCACCCCTAGTTAATAGCAATCAGCCCCAGCATTTT.

V is TRBV11-2 and J is TRBJ2-7; no firm D call. Trimming removed 1 base at V and 0 bases at J, with 10 bases between. The CDR3 covers 15 residues. Germline CDR1 is SGHAT and CDR2 is FQNNGV. This CDR3 is CASSLGLSSSYEQYF. The CDR3 DNA reads TGTGCCAGCAGCTTAGGGCTTTCCAGCTCCTACGAGCAGTACTTC.

In DNA form, the CDR3 reads TGTGCCAGCAGTGGTTCAGGGAACTCCTACGAGCAGTACTTC. Protein product: CASSGSGNSYEQYF. The chain carries TRBV25-1 and TRBJ2-7; TRBD1 is a possible D gene (5 bases). V was clipped by 4 bases and J by 0 bases, with 10 bases between them. Per the germline V gene, CDR1 is MGHDK and CDR2 is SYGVNS. The CDR3 contains 14 residues.

This rearrangement joins TRBV21-1 to TRBJ1-2; the D call of TRBD1 is as the table states it, not checked on the DNA. TRBV21-1 is marked as a pseudogene. The CDR3 has 13 residues. CDR3 protein: CASNTGSDYGYTF. The CDR3 DNA is TGTGCCAGCAACACAGGGAGCGACTATGGCTACACCTTC.